Following are 27 T cell receptor beta chains from one sample sequenced in a study of T cells in Graves' hyperthyroidism and ophthalmopathy. TCR beta CDR3 regions were amplified from RNA. Researchers ran a first-round RT-PCR on the TCR CDR3 using the HTBI primer set. Using its own MiXCR run on the multiplex PCR reads, TCRdb lists one record per CDR3 protein. The data contain 600,000 to 900,000 distinct CDR3 sequences, approximately 16% of them singletons. The source material was blood. These receptors were taken from a man in his late teens or twenties with Graves' hyperthyroidism.

This clonotype was seen repeatedly, ten times or more. This rearrangement joins TRBV28 to TRBJ2-3; D is perhaps TRBD1 (6 bases). V lost 11 bases to trimming and J lost 3 bases, with 18 bases between them. CDR1 and CDR2 (germline): MDHEN, SYDVKM. The CDR3 totals 14 residues. The CDR3 sequence is CAGLSGVRTDTQYF. CDR3 bases: TGTGCCGGACTCTCAGGGGTTCGGACAGATACGCAGTATTTT.

The chain has TRBV10-3 and TRBJ2-5; tentatively, D is TRBD2 (6 bases). This CDR3 comprises 11 residues. Germline CDR1 is ENHRY and CDR2 is SYGVKD. The CDR3 DNA reads as TGTGCGGCGGGACCACAAGAGACCCAGTACTTC. Encoded protein: CAAGPQETQYF.

This clonotype was seen at least ten times. The gene calls are TRBV12-3 or TRBV12-4 and TRBJ2-5; a possible D gene is TRBD2 (6 bases). The CDR3 is 13 amino acids. Trimming took 5 bases from V and 4 from J, leaving 11 bases between them. CDR3 DNA sequence: TGTGCCAGCAGTCCGGGAGTTCGAGAGACCCAGTACTTC. This sequence encodes CASSPGVRETQYF.

This clonotype occurred many times. The chain combines TRBV7-6 with TRBJ2-3; tentative D call: TRBD2 (5 bases). The CDR3 length is 14 residues. The germline CDR1 and CDR2 sequences are SGHVS and FNYEAQ. Trimming removed 2 bases from V and 4 bases from J, with 10 bases in between. The CDR3 reads CASSLSSRADTQYF. The CDR3 coding sequence is TGTGCCAGCAGCTTAAGTTCGAGGGCAGATACGCAGTATTTT.

As to this clonotype: This may be a read error: a much more frequent sequence differs by one nucleotide. This sequence joins TRBV20-1 and TRBJ2-3; 8 bases fit TRBD1. Germline CDR1 reads DFQATT; CDR2 reads SNEGSKA (reference sequence). CDR3 length: 13 amino acids. In DNA, the CDR3 is TGCAGAGCGGACAGGGCGGGCACATATACGCAGTATTTT. Its protein is CRADRAGTYTQYF.

This clonotype was detected ten times or more. This sequence joins TRBV20-1 and TRBJ2-1; D unclear. V lost 3 bases to trimming and J lost 9 bases, with 24 bases between them. Germline assignment: CDR1 DFQATT and CDR2 SNEGSKA (reference sequence). This CDR3 spans 16 amino acids. The CDR3, as DNA: TGCAGTGCTAGGGGTCCTGGTGCCCCACTCAGGAGTGAGCAGTTCTTC. Residues: CSARGPGAPLRSEQFF.

V is TRBV12-3 or TRBV12-4 and J is TRBJ1-2; no reliable D call. The CDR3 covers 15 residues. V lost 9 bases and J 1 base, leaving 18 bases between the germline ends. The CDR3 region is CASTSGDGLNYGYTF. Here the CDR3 DNA reads TGTGCCAGTACGTCAGGAGACGGACTTAACTATGGCTACACCTTC.

In its sample, this clonotype was seen many times. This chain uses TRBV28 with TRBJ2-2; D unclear. The V end was cut by 6 bases, the J end by 4 bases, with 9 bases between. Germline values: CDR1 MDHEN, CDR2 SYDVKM. The CDR3 covers 13 residues. CDR3 in amino acids: CASRKAVTGELFF. In DNA form, the CDR3 reads TGTGCCAGCAGAAAAGCAGTCACCGGGGAGCTGTTTTTT.

This clonotype was counted at least ten times. The chain links TRBV11-2 to TRBJ2-2, with D uncertain. Deletions cut 0 bases from V and 6 bases from J, with 8 bases between. The CDR3 totals 14 residues. The V gene's germline CDR1 is SGHAT and CDR2 FQNNGV. The CDR3 here is CASSLDMVAGELFF. CDR3 coding DNA: TGTGCCAGCAGCTTAGATATGGTGGCCGGGGAGCTGTTTTTT.

The chain combines TRBV4-2 with TRBJ2-3; weak D call: TRBD2 (6 bases). Per the germline V gene, CDR1 is LGHNA and CDR2 is YNFKEQ. V was pared by 0 bases and J by 3 bases, with 16 bases between. This CDR3 has 17 amino acids. The DNA for the CDR3 is TGTGCCAGCAGCCAAGATGCGGGACCACCGCCGACAGATACGCAGTATTTT. It encodes CASSQDAGPPPTDTQYF.

This clonotype was counted at least ten times. This CDR3 is CASSWNRAGSYEQYF. The CDR3, as DNA: TGTGCCAGCAGCTGGAACCGAGCAGGCTCCTACGAGCAGTACTTC. The chain couples TRBV11-1 to TRBJ2-7; D call uncertain. The CDR3 covers 15 residues. Deletions cut 4 bases from V and 0 bases from J, with 13 bases between. Germline assignment: CDR1 SGHAT and CDR2 FQDESV (reference sequence).

This clonotype was seen a few times. It may be a read error: a sequence one base away is much more abundant. The chain carries TRBV28 and TRBJ2-1, with TRBD2 identical over 7 bases. V dropped 7 bases and J dropped 4; count of bases not matched to a gene: 4. CDR1 and CDR2 (germline): MDHEN, SYDVKM. The CDR3 is 13 residues long. The CDR3 loop is CASTLAEYNEQFF. In DNA form, the CDR3 reads TGTGCCAGCACCCTAGCGGAGTACAATGAGCAGTTCTTC.

This clonotype was found many times. V and J are TRBV28 and TRBJ2-1, with D maybe TRBD2 (5 bases). The CDR3 runs to 12 residues. CDR1 MDHEN and CDR2 SYDVKM come from the germline V gene. The V and J ends lost 5 bases and 8 bases respectively, with 10 bases between them. The CDR3 loop is CASSIEGDEQFF. In DNA, the CDR3 is TGTGCCAGCAGTATCGAGGGCGATGAGCAGTTCTTC.

The chain uses TRBV6-1 and TRBJ2-3, with 7 bases aligning to TRBD2. J was trimmed by 2 bases and V by 6 bases; bases with no gene match: 8. The CDR3 spans 15 residues. Germline CDR1 is MNHNS and CDR2 is SASEGT. For the CDR3, the DNA is TGTGCCAGCAGACTTCGAGCGGGACCCACAGATACGCAGTATTTT. Encoded protein: CASRLRAGPTDTQYF.

This clonotype has a single count. A much bigger clone sits one base away, suggesting this may be a read error. The rearrangement joins TRBV6-5 to TRBJ2-1; 10 nucleotides align to TRBD2. Germline V lookup: CDR1 MNHEY, CDR2 SVGAGI. After removal of 3 bases from V and 8 bases from J, the junction contained 7 bases not matched to a gene. The CDR3 consists of 15 residues. The CDR3, as DNA: TGTGCCAGCAGTTATGCTAGCGGGAGTCCATATGAGCAGTTCTTC. Amino acids: CASSYASGSPYEQFF.

V usage is TRBV30 and J usage is TRBJ1-5; the D is unclear. V lost 0 bases and J 4 bases, leaving 4 bases between the germline ends. The CDR3 sequence is 12 residues long. Germline V gene data show CDR1 as GTSNPN and CDR2 as SVGIG (reference sequence). The chain's CDR3 is CAWSVLNQPQHF. The CDR3 coding sequence is TGTGCCTGGAGTGTACTGAATCAGCCCCAGCATTTT.

This clonotype was counted many times. The CDR3: CASSSDMDQETQYF. DNA of the CDR3: TGTGCCAGCAGTTCCGACATGGATCAAGAGACCCAGTACTTC. This sequence joins TRBV12-3 or TRBV12-4 and TRBJ2-5; D ambiguous. Trimming removed 4 bases at V and 2 bases at J, with 11 bases between. This CDR3 contains 14 residues.

This clonotype was counted ten times or more. The chain couples TRBV6-1 to TRBJ1-1; 7 bases map to TRBD1. J lost 2 bases, V lost 7 bases, and 7 bases had no gene match. Germline V gives CDR1 MNHNS, CDR2 SASEGT. CDR3 size: 14 residues. DNA for the CDR3: TGTGCCAGCATCCGGGACAGATATAACACTGAAGCTTTCTTT. The encoded protein is CASIRDRYNTEAFF.

The genes are TRBV9 and TRBJ2-2; either TRBD1 or TRBD2 may fit D (5 bases each). The V end lost 0 bases, the J end lost 6 bases, and 12 bases lay between the germline ends. CDR1 and CDR2 from the germline V gene are SGDLS and YYNGEE. CDR3 length equals 15 residues. CDR3 in amino acids: CASSVDLLGAGELFF. As DNA, the CDR3 is TGTGCCAGCAGCGTAGATCTGCTGGGGGCCGGGGAGCTGTTTTTT.

Details on this clonotype: A clone one base away is much larger, so this may be a read error. V gene TRBV30 combines with J gene TRBJ2-1; D is ambiguous. The end of the DNA aligns better with TRBJ2-7, so the J call may be wrong. The CDR3 spans 12 residues. Germline V gives CDR1 GTSNPN, CDR2 SVGIG (reference sequence). The CDR3 region has the DNA TGTGCCTGGAAAGCTAATCTCAATGAGCAGTACTTC. Its translation is CAWKANLNEQYF.

The CDR3 nucleotides are TGTGCCACCTCCCCGGGGGAAGGCACTGAAGCTTTCTTT. Protein: CATSPGEGTEAFF. This chain connects TRBV11-2 to TRBJ1-1; D is possibly TRBD1 (5 bases). With 10 bases removed from V and 4 bases from J, the gap between germline ends came to 16 bases. The CDR3 has 13 residues. Germline V CDR1 and CDR2: SGHAT, FQNNGV.

This clonotype has at least ten counts. The chain links TRBV19 to TRBJ1-5; TRBD1 matches 10 bases. The ends lost 4 bases at V and 5 bases at J; junction bases unmatched: 8. The CDR3 length is 16 residues. Germline V lookup: CDR1 LNHDA, CDR2 SQIVND (reference sequence). This CDR3 reads CASSRIPGQGYQPQHF. In nucleotides, the CDR3 is TGTGCCAGTAGTAGGATACCGGGACAGGGGTATCAGCCCCAGCATTTT.

This clonotype was seen many times. This chain uses TRBV28 with TRBJ1-3; D might be TRBD1 (5 bases). Trimming removed 7 bases at V and 2 bases at J, with 9 bases between. Germline V gene data show CDR1 as MDHEN and CDR2 as SYDVKM. This CDR3 has 13 residues. The CDR3 protein is CASNGHTGNTIYF. The CDR3 DNA reads TGTGCCAGCAATGGACACACTGGAAACACCATATATTTT. The whole variable domain, remainder taken from reference TRBV28 and TRBJ1-3, is DVKVTQSSRYLVKRTGEKVFLECVQDMDHENMFWYRQDPGLGLRLIYFSYDVKMKEKGDIPEGYSVSREKKERFSLILESASTNQTSMYLCASNGHTGNTIYFGEGSWLTVV.

This chain joins TRBV18 and TRBJ1-6; D is ambiguous. The CDR3 has 17 amino acids. Germline V gene lookup returns CDR1 KGHSH and CDR2 LQKENI. Trimming cost V 3 bases and J 7 bases, with 19 bases left between them. This chain's CDR3 is CASSPQSPGAGNSPLHF. CDR3 coding DNA: TGTGCCAGCTCACCGCAGTCGCCGGGAGCGGGAAATTCACCCCTCCACTTT.

This clonotype has ten or more counts. The CDR3 is CASSLVGWGEETQYF. Written as DNA, the CDR3 is TGTGCCAGCAGCTTAGTTGGTTGGGGAGAAGAGACCCAGTACTTC. The J gene is TRBJ2-5, the V gene TRBV7-9, with a tentative D call TRBD2 (5 bases). The germline V and J ends were trimmed by 1 base and 3 bases, with 12 bases remaining between them. CDR3 length equals 15 residues. The germline gives CDR1 SEHNR, CDR2 FQNEAQ (reference sequence). The whole variable domain, filled in from reference TRBV7-9 and TRBJ2-5, reads DTGVSQNPRHKITKRGQNVTFRCDPISEHNRLYWYRQTLGQGPEFLTYFQNEAQLEKSRLLSDRFSAERPKGSFSTLEIQRTEQGDSAMYLCASSLVGWGEETQYFGPGTRLLVL.

This clonotype was observed a handful of times. This may stem from a read error, because a much larger clone lies one nucleotide away. The chain employs TRBV11-2 and TRBJ2-1; 12 bases map to TRBD2. The CDR3 loop spans 15 amino acids. Germline CDR1 and CDR2: SGHAT and FQNNGV. V was clipped by 5 bases and J by 7 bases; unmatched bases: 6. CDR3 sequence: CASSKTSGRGNEQFF. CDR3 nucleotides: TGTGCCAGCAGCAAGACTAGCGGGAGAGGGAATGAGCAGTTCTTC.

This clonotype came up a few times. V is TRBV5-1 and J is TRBJ1-2; D ambiguous. The CDR3 contains 12 residues. Trimming took 5 bases from V and 3 from J, leaving 8 bases between them. Germline loops: CDR1 SGHRS, CDR2 YFSETQ. CDR3 residues: CASRTGYYGYTF. DNA for the CDR3: TGCGCCAGCAGAACGGGGTACTATGGCTACACCTTC.